The 16 T cell receptor beta chains given below trace back to one sample, sequenced in a study of cytomegalovirus exposure and HLA in healthy donors. The PCR was carried out with 60 Vbeta primers and 13 Jbeta primers. The assay was immunoSEQ multiplex PCR, and TCRdb's table has in-frame clones only and misses some. The data show approximately 160,000 clones, around 76% seen once. The sequenced material came from PBMCs. These receptors all stem from a girl under 18 in good health and CMV-seropositive.

This chain connects TRBV6-5 to TRBJ1-2, with 7 nucleotides matching TRBD1. There are 15 residues in the CDR3. Germline V gene data show CDR1 as MNHEY and CDR2 as SVGAGI. V lost 4 bases and J lost 4; bases outside the gene matches: 9. In DNA, the CDR3 is TGTGCCAGCAGTTCCGAGGGGGCGGGCGGCTATGGCTACACCTTC. Its translation: CASSSEGAGGYGYTF.

The chain recombines TRBV7-3 with TRBJ2-3; 14 nucleotides match TRBD2. This CDR3 comprises 18 residues. V shed 5 bases and J 0 bases; nucleotides not matched to a gene: 7. CDR1 and CDR2 (germline): SGHTA, FQGTGA. The CDR3 region is CASSLGLAGVPSTDTQYF. The CDR3 bases are TGTGCCAGCAGCCTGGGACTAGCGGGGGTCCCTAGCACAGATACGCAGTATTTT.

V and J are TRBV19 and TRBJ1-2, with D possibly matching TRBD1 (5 bases). V was shortened by 2 bases and J by 8 bases, with 9 bases between the two germline ends. There are 12 residues in the CDR3. The germline V gene has CDR1 LNHDA and CDR2 SQIVND (reference sequence). The CDR3 region is CASSISGKGYTF. CDR3 in DNA: TGTGCCAGTAGTATATCAGGGAAAGGCTACACCTTC.

V and J are TRBV13 and TRBJ2-1, with D perhaps TRBD2 (5 bases). Trimming pared 3 bases from V and 1 base from J, leaving 7 bases between. This CDR3 is built from 14 residues. Germline V gives CDR1 PRHDT, CDR2 FYEKMQ (reference sequence). The CDR3 DNA follows: TGTGCCAGCAGCTTCGAGCGGTCCTACAATGAGCAGTTCTTC. It codes for CASSFERSYNEQFF.

Only one count was recorded for this clone. V gene TRBV6-1 combines with J gene TRBJ1-5, with 7 bases aligning to TRBD1. There are 14 residues in the CDR3. Germline V gene sequence: CDR1 MNHNS, CDR2 SASEGT. The trim removed 7 bases at V and 5 bases at J, leaving 8 bases unmatched. CDR3 amino acids: CASTITGVDQPQHF. Here the CDR3 DNA reads TGTGCCAGCACCATAACAGGGGTGGATCAGCCCCAGCATTTT.

The chain couples TRBV7-2 to TRBJ2-7; 9 nucleotides match TRBD1. CDR1 is SGHTA and CDR2 is FQGNSA in the germline V gene. This CDR3 is built from 15 residues. V gave up 3 bases and J gave up 3 bases; unmatched junction bases: 6. CDR3 region: CASSFSGTGLYEQYF. DNA of the CDR3: TGTGCCAGCAGCTTCTCCGGGACAGGGCTCTACGAGCAGTACTTC.

The chain recombines TRBV18 with TRBJ2-1; TRBD2 matches 13 bases. Germline values: CDR1 KGHSH, CDR2 LQKENI. The CDR3 length is 16 residues. With V trimmed by 2 bases and J by 9 bases, 7 bases remained unmatched. This CDR3 is CASSPGTSGMSGEQFF. The CDR3 nucleotides read TGTGCCAGCTCACCAGGGACTAGCGGGATGTCGGGTGAGCAGTTCTTC.

The chain joins TRBV27 to TRBJ2-3; D call uncertain. The V and J ends lost 6 bases and 0 bases respectively, with 10 bases between them. Germline V gives CDR1 MNHEY, CDR2 SMNVEV (reference sequence). The CDR3 has 14 residues. The CDR3 DNA follows: TGTGCCAGCAGCGAGTTATATAGCACAGATACGCAGTATTTT. Translated, it gives CASSELYSTDTQYF.

CDR3 sequence reads: CASSSPTSGGDEQYF. Here the CDR3 DNA reads TGTGCCAGCAGCTCCCCGACTAGCGGGGGGGACGAGCAGTACTTC. The V gene is TRBV5-4, the J gene TRBJ2-7; TRBD2 matches at 14 bases. Germline CDR1 reads SGHNT; CDR2 reads YYREEE (reference sequence). Trimming took 3 bases from V and 5 from J; bases not matched to a gene: 4. The CDR3 extends over 15 amino acids.

This clone was observed a handful of times. The V and J genes are TRBV19 and TRBJ1-1; possibly TRBD1 for D (5 bases). The CDR3 totals 14 residues. Germline V gene data show CDR1 as LNHDA and CDR2 as SQIVND (reference sequence). With 4 bases removed from V and 1 base from J, the gap between germline ends came to 10 bases. Written as DNA, the CDR3 is TGTGCCAGTAGTAGCAGGGCCTCGAACACTGAAGCTTTCTTT. Residues: CASSSRASNTEAFF.

V usage is TRBV4-1 and J usage is TRBJ2-5, with D possibly being TRBD1 (6 bases). There are 15 residues in the CDR3. Germline V CDR1 and CDR2: MGHRA, YSYEKL. Trimming removed 2 bases from V and 4 bases from J, with 14 bases in between. Here the CDR3 reads CASSQKGVTGETQYF. Here the CDR3 DNA reads TGCGCCAGCAGCCAAAAGGGGGTTACGGGAGAGACCCAGTACTTC.

In its sample, this clone was seen once. The chain uses TRBV5-6 and TRBJ2-1; 10 bases align to TRBD2. The germline CDR1 and CDR2 sequences are SGHDT and YYEEEE. This CDR3 is built from 15 residues. V shed 0 bases, J shed 5 bases, and the junction held 2 bases outside the gene matches. This chain's CDR3 is CASSLGLAGHNEQFF. Written as DNA, the CDR3 is TGTGCCAGCAGCTTGGGACTAGCGGGCCACAATGAGCAGTTCTTC.

The chain couples TRBV4-1 to TRBJ1-5; D gene unclear. The V gene's germline CDR1 is MGHRA and CDR2 YSYEKL. The V end lost 1 base, the J end lost 5 bases, and 18 bases lay between the germline ends. CDR3 length: 17 residues. DNA for the CDR3: TGCGCCAGCAGCCAAGTTGACCCCAAACCTACAGATCAGCCCCAGCATTTT. This sequence encodes CASSQVDPKPTDQPQHF.

This clone has a single count. V usage is TRBV5-1 and J usage is TRBJ1-4, with D possibly TRBD1 on 5 matching bases. Per the germline V gene, CDR1 is SGHRS and CDR2 is YFSETQ. Trimming removed 1 base at V and 8 bases at J, with 9 bases between. The CDR3 runs 13 residues. CDR3 loop: CASSLQGSEKLFF. The CDR3 coding sequence is TGCGCCAGCAGCTTGCAGGGTAGCGAAAAACTGTTTTTT.

The genes are TRBV5-1 and TRBJ2-1; D might be TRBD1 (6 bases). CDR3 size: 16 residues. Germline lookup yields CDR1 SGHRS and CDR2 YFSETQ. The V end lost 3 bases, the J end lost 5 bases, and 18 bases lay between the germline ends. The CDR3 spells CASSSQTTTGDNEQFF. CDR3 in DNA: TGCGCCAGCAGCTCGCAGACAACGACAGGAGACAATGAGCAGTTCTTC.

The CDR3 is CASSLEGRVGEQFF. Here the CDR3 DNA reads TGTGCCAGCAGCTTGGAAGGGAGGGTCGGAGAGCAGTTCTTC. V usage is TRBV5-6 and J usage is TRBJ2-1, with 7 bases aligning to TRBD2. CDR1 and CDR2 from the germline V gene are SGHDT and YYEEEE. CDR3 size: 14 residues. Trimming at V came to 0 bases and at J to 10 bases, leaving 7 bases not matched to a gene. The whole variable domain, remainder taken from reference TRBV5-6 and TRBJ2-1, is DAGVTQSPTHLIKTRGQQVTLRCSPKSGHDTVSWYQQALGQGPQFIFQYYEEEERQRGNFPDRFSGHQFPNYSSELNVNALLLGDSALYLCASSLEGRVGEQFFGPGTRLTVL.